This TCR beta chain was sequenced during a study of spatial heterogeneity in lung cancer. In this sample, this clonotype turned up many times. Trimming removed 6 bases from V and 4 bases from J, with 10 bases in between. The germline gives CDR1 SNHLY, CDR2 FYNNEI. There are 13 residues in the CDR3. Time point noted: sample taken at primary tumor resection. Whole RNA, which was extracted from tumor, nontumor lung tissue or frozen PBMC, was sequenced without any cell sorting. TCRdb reprocessed the 5' RACE reads via MiXCR and lists one record per CDR3 protein. In the table there are tens of thousands of distinct CDR3 sequences, roughly 7.5% of which are singletons.

This rearrangement joins TRBV2 to TRBJ2-1, with a weak D call TRBD2 (6 bases). This receptor was identified in a female donor with early-stage non-small cell lung cancer. Source: PBMCs, taken at surgery. CDR3 residues: CASRGGVYNEQFF. CDR3 bases: TGTGCCAGCAGGGGCGGGGTGTACAATGAGCAGTTCTTC.